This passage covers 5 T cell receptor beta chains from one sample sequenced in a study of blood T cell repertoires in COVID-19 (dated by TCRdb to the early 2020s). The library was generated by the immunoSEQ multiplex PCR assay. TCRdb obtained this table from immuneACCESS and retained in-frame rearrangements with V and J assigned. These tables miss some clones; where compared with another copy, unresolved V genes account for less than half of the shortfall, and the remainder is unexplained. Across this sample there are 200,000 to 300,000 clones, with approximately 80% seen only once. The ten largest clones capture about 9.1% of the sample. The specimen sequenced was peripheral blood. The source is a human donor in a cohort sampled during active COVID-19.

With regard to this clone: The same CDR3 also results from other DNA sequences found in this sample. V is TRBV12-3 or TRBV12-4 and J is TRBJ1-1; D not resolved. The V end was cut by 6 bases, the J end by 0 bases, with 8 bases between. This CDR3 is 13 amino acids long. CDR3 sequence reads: CASSFTVNTEAFF. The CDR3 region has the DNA TGTGCCAGCAGCTTCACAGTGAACACTGAAGCTTTCTTT.

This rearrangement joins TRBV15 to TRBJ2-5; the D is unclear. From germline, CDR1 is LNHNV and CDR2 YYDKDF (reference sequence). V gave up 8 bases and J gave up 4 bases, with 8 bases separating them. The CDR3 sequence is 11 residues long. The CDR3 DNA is TGTGCCACCCACTCGGGAGAGACCCAGTACTTC. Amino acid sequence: CATHSGETQYF.

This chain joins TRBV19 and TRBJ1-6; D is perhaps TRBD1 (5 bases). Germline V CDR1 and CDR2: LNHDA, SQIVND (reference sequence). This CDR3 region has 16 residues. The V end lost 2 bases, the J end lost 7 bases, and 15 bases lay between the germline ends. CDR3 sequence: CASSINGGQGNSPLHF. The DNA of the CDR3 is TGTGCCAGTAGTATAAATGGTGGGCAGGGAAATTCACCCCTCCACTTT.

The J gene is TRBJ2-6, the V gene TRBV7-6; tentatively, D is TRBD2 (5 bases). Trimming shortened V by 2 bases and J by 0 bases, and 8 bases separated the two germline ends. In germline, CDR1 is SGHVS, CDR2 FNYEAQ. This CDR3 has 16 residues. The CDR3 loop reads CASSLLAISGANVLTF. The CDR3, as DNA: TGTGCCAGCAGCTTATTAGCGATCTCTGGGGCCAACGTCCTGACTTTC.

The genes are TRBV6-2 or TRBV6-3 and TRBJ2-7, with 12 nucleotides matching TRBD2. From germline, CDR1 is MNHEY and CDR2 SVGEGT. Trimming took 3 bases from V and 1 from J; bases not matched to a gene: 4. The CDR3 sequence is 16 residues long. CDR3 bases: TGTGCCAGCAGTTATCAGACTAGCGGGGGTTCCTACGAGCAGTACTTC. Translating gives CASSYQTSGGSYEQYF.